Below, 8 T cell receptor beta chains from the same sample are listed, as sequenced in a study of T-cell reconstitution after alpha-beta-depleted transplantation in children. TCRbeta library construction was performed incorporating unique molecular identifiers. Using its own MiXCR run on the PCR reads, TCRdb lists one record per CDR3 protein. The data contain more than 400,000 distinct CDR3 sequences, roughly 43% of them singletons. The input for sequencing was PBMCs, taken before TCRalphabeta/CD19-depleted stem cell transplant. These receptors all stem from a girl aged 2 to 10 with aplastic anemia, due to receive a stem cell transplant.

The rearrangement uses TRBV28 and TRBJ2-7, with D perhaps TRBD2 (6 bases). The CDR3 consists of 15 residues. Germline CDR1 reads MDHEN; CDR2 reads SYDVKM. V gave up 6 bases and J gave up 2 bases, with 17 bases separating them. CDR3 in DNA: TGTGCCAGCAGCCCATCTAGCGTTGCTGCCTACGAGCAGTACTTC. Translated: CASSPSSVAAYEQYF.

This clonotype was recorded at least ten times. CDR3 residues: CASSFGGPGELFF. The CDR3 region has the DNA TGTGCCAGCAGTTTTGGGGGGCCCGGGGAGCTGTTTTTT. The chain joins TRBV12-3 or TRBV12-4 to TRBJ2-2; either TRBD1 or TRBD2 may supply D (6 bases each). CDR3 length equals 13 residues. V was trimmed by 3 bases and J by 6 bases, leaving 8 bases between them.

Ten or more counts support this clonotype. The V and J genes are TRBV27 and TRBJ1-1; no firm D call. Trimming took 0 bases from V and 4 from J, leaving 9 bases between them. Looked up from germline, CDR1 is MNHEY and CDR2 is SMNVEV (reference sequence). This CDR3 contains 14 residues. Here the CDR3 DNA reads TGTGCCAGCAGTTTATCGACCCCCGGCACTGAAGCTTTCTTT. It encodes CASSLSTPGTEAFF.

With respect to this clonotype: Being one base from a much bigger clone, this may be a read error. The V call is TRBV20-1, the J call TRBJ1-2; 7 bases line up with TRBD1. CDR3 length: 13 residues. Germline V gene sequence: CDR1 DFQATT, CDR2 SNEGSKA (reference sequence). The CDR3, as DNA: TGCAGTGCCCCCCTGACAGGGTACTATGGCGACACCTTC. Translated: CSAPLTGYYGDTF.

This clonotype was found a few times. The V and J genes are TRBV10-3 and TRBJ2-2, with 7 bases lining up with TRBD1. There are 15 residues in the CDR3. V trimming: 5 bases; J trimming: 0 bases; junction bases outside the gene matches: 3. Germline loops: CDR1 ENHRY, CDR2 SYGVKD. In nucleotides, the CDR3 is TGTGCCATCAGTAGCAGGGGGACGAACACCGGGGAGCTGTTTTTT. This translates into CAISSRGTNTGELFF.

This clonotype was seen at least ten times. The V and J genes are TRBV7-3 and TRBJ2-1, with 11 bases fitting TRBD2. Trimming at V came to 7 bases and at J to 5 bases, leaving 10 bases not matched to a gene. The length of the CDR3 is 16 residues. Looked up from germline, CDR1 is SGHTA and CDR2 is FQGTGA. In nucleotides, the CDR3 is TGTGCCAGCACCCTAGCGGGAGGCCCCGGGGACAATGAGCAGTTCTTC. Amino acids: CASTLAGGPGDNEQFF.

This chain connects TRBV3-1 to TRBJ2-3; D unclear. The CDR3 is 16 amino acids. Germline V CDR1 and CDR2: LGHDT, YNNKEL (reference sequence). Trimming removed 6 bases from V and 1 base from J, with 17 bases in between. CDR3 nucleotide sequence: TGTGCCAGCAGTCTTAATTTACCCTCGGGCACAGATACGCAGTATTTT. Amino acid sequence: CASSLNLPSGTDTQYF.

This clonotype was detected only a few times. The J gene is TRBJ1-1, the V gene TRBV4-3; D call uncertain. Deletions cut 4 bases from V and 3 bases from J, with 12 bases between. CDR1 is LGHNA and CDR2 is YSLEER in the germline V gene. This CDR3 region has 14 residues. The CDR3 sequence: CASSPNFGDTEAFF. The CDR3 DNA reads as TGCGCCAGCAGCCCAAATTTCGGGGACACTGAAGCTTTCTTT.